This T cell receptor (beta chain) came from a study of shared clonotypes between healthy human individuals. Comments on this clone: Antigen specificity is unknown.

Replicate PCRs from sorted subsets contained 200 ng DNA, which is tens of thousands of T cell genomes. Libraries were prepared by immunoSEQ multiplex PCR; TCRdb keeps only in-frame clonotypes and omits some of them. The table has 2 million to 2.5 million clones, 92% seen once. The germline gives CDR1 LGHNA, CDR2 YNFKEQ. V lost 1 base, J lost 7 bases, and 9 bases stayed unmatched. The CDR3 extends over 16 amino acids. Study-wide results and limits: Non-shared clonotypes showed lower generation probabilities than clonotypes common to all four donors. About 4.5% of naive CD4 clonotypes were common to a few donors.

The rearrangement uses TRBV4-2 and TRBJ2-7, with TRBD2 matching over 11 bases. The sample comprised naive CD4+ T cells from PBMCs. Subset noted: CD45RA+ positively selected. The clonotype originates from a man aged 18-30 years in good health. Some clones in this sample may be carry-over from other donors' samples. The DNA of the CDR3 is TGTGCCAGCAGCCAAGCGGGGACTAGCGGATATGGTGAGCAGTACTTC. It yields the protein CASSQAGTSGYGEQYF.